This entry lists 28 T cell receptor beta chains sequenced from one sample in a study of shared clonotypes between healthy human individuals. Profiling relied on immunoSEQ multiplex PCR, and the TCRdb table lists in-frame clones only, not all of them. Of a few million clones listed, just over 90% are singletons. Sample: naive CD4+ T cells from PBMCs. This sample's subset: CD45RA+ positively selected. These receptors were collected from a man younger than 35 in good health. Some clones in this sample may be carry-over from other donors' samples.

This chain connects TRBV7-2 to TRBJ2-7, with 7 bases lining up with TRBD2. The V segment lost 5 bases and the J segment 2 bases; nucleotides outside the gene matches: 9. The CDR3 covers 15 residues. Per the germline V gene, CDR1 is SGHTA and CDR2 is FQGNSA. CDR3 region: CASSQGAGVAYEQYF. The CDR3 region has the DNA TGTGCCAGCAGCCAAGGGGCGGGAGTGGCCTACGAGCAGTACTTC.

The chain employs TRBV7-2 and TRBJ2-1, with TRBD2 matching 11 bases. Germline CDR1 is SGHTA and CDR2 is FQGNSA. The V and J ends lost 3 bases and 3 bases, in that order; junction bases with no gene match: 7. This CDR3 region has 17 residues. CDR3 sequence reads: CASSFVWGLAVYNEQFF. CDR3 bases: TGTGCCAGCAGCTTCGTGTGGGGACTAGCGGTCTACAATGAGCAGTTCTTC.

The rearrangement joins TRBV6-5 to TRBJ2-7, with D unclear. The CDR3 sequence is 16 residues long. Germline V CDR1 and CDR2: MNHEY, SVGAGI. V was cut by 0 bases and J by 4 bases, with 16 bases left in between. CDR3 sequence (DNA): TGTGCCAGCAGTTACTCGCTTACCTTTTCGGAGTACGAGCAGTACTTC. Protein: CASSYSLTFSEYEQYF.

The chain joins TRBV10-1 to TRBJ2-1, with D hard to call. V shed 5 bases and J shed 9 bases, with 11 bases lying between them. CDR3 length equals 12 residues. Germline lookup yields CDR1 WNHNN and CDR2 SYGVQD (reference sequence). The CDR3 protein is CASSPHLGEQFF. The CDR3 nucleotides are TGCGCCAGCAGTCCCCACCTTGGTGAGCAGTTCTTC.

The chain combines TRBV4-3 with TRBJ2-1; 7 positions match TRBD2. Germline V gene lookup returns CDR1 LGHNA and CDR2 YSLEER. Losses at the gene ends were 4 bases for V and 0 bases for J; bases not matched to a gene: 6. CDR3 length equals 16 residues. The CDR3, as DNA: TGCGCCAGCAGCCGTAGCATAGCGGGCTCCTACAATGAGCAGTTCTTC. As protein: CASSRSIAGSYNEQFF.

This sequence joins TRBV7-2 and TRBJ2-3; D ambiguous. Trimming took off 7 bases at V and 3 bases at J, with 23 bases between the two ends. The CDR3 has 17 amino acids. The germline gives CDR1 SGHTA, CDR2 FQGNSA. CDR3 residues: CASTTRLRGVGTDTQYF. CDR3 nucleotides: TGTGCCAGCACCACCCGATTGCGCGGCGTGGGGACAGATACGCAGTATTTT. Drawing the rest from reference TRBV7-2 and TRBJ2-3, the complete variable domain is GAGVSQSPSNKVTEKGKDVELRCDPISGHTALYWYRQSLGQGLEFLIYFQGNSAPDKSGLPSDRFSAERTGGSVSTLTIQRTQQEDSAVYLCASTTRLRGVGTDTQYFGPGTRLTVL.

J is TRBJ1-2 and V is TRBV5-4, with D unresolved. Per the germline V gene, CDR1 is SGHNT and CDR2 is YYREEE (reference sequence). The length of the CDR3 is 15 residues. V gave up 0 bases and J gave up 4 bases, with 13 bases separating them. The CDR3 protein is CASSLGGQQAYGYTF. CDR3 DNA: TGTGCCAGCAGCTTGGGAGGGCAGCAAGCCTATGGCTACACCTTC.

This clone was picked up one time. The J gene is TRBJ1-5, the V gene TRBV5-5; no reliable D call. The CDR3 covers 15 residues. Per the germline V gene, CDR1 is SGHKS and CDR2 is YYEKEE (reference sequence). V was shortened by 7 bases and J by 4 bases, with 18 bases between the two germline ends. DNA for the CDR3: TGTGCCAGCTGTCTCGGTGACGCGCCTAATCAGCCCCAGCATTTT. Amino acid sequence: CASCLGDAPNQPQHF. Supplemented by reference TRBV5-5 and TRBJ1-5, the full variable domain reads DAGVTQSPTHLIKTRGQQVTLRCSPISGHKSVSWYQQVLGQGPQFIFQYYEKEERGRGNFPDRFSARQFPNYSSELNVNALLLGDSALYLCASCLGDAPNQPQHFGDGTRLSIL.

As for this clone: Other nucleotide sequences from this sample produce the same CDR3. The chain joins TRBV5-6 to TRBJ2-1; no clear D gene. V lost 0 bases and J lost 0, with 7 bases in between. Germline V lookup: CDR1 SGHDT, CDR2 YYEEEE. CDR3 size: 15 residues. CDR3 loop: CASSLGAISYNEQFF. In DNA, the CDR3 is TGTGCCAGCAGCTTGGGTGCAATCTCCTACAATGAGCAGTTCTTC.

This sequence joins TRBV9 and TRBJ2-7, with D tentatively TRBD1 (5 bases). Germline-derived CDR1 and CDR2 are SGDLS and YYNGEE. V was trimmed by 4 bases and J by 3 bases, leaving 14 bases between them. The CDR3 is made up of 14 amino acids. CDR3 bases: TGTGCCAGCAGCATGGGGCAGCAGAGCTACGAGCAGTACTTC. This gives the protein CASSMGQQSYEQYF.

The J gene is TRBJ1-1, the V gene TRBV11-1, with 7 bases aligning to TRBD1. Germline-derived CDR1 and CDR2 are SGHAT and FQDESV (reference sequence). The CDR3 has 15 amino acids. The V gene end was trimmed by 4 bases and the J gene end by 5 bases; junction bases not matched to a gene: 10. CDR3 in DNA: TGTGCCAGCAGCTCCTGGACAGGAGGGACGACTGAAGCTTTCTTT. Protein product: CASSSWTGGTTEAFF. The full variable domain, completed using reference TRBV11-1 and TRBJ1-1, is EAEVAQSPRYKITEKSQAVAFWCDPISGHATLYWYRQILGQGPELLVQFQDESVVDDSQLPKDRFSAERLKGVDSTLKIQPAELGDSAMYLCASSSWTGGTTEAFFGQGTRLTVV.

As DNA, the CDR3 is TGTGCCAGCACTCTAGCGGGAGGGGATGAGCAGTTCTTC. Translation: CASTLAGGDEQFF. The chain links TRBV11-1 to TRBJ2-1; 12 nucleotides line up with TRBD2. The germline gives CDR1 SGHAT, CDR2 FQDESV (reference sequence). The CDR3 is made up of 13 amino acids. The trim removed 7 bases at V and 8 bases at J, leaving 3 bases unmatched.

The V call is TRBV11-2, the J call TRBJ1-4; D gene uncertain. V gave up 6 bases and J gave up 12 bases, with 20 bases separating them. CDR3 size: 14 residues. Germline V gives CDR1 SGHAT, CDR2 FQNNGV. CDR3 sequence (DNA): TGTGCCAGCAGTTTTCGCAGGTCGGGGTCTGAACTGTTTTTT. This translates into CASSFRRSGSELFF.

The rearrangement joins TRBV27 to TRBJ2-6; tentatively, D is TRBD1 (5 bases). The CDR3 runs to 17 residues. CDR1 and CDR2 from the germline V gene are MNHEY and SMNVEV (reference sequence). The germline V and J ends were trimmed by 6 bases and 0 bases, with 15 bases remaining between them. CDR3 DNA sequence: TGTGCCAGCAGCCTACGGACATCCCTCTCTGGGGCCAACGTCCTGACTTTC. As protein: CASSLRTSLSGANVLTF.

The chain combines TRBV7-3 with TRBJ2-1, with 11 bases that match TRBD2. V lost 0 bases to trimming and J lost 7 bases; unmatched junction nucleotides: 5. This CDR3 contains 16 residues. Germline-derived CDR1 and CDR2 are SGHTA and FQGTGA. CDR3 coding DNA: TGTGCCAGCAGCTTAACGTCGGGACTAGCGGTAAATGAGCAGTTCTTC. Its protein is CASSLTSGLAVNEQFF. The full variable domain, its missing parts supplied by reference TRBV7-3 and TRBJ2-1, is GAGVSQTPSNKVTEKGKYVELRCDPISGHTALYWYRQSLGQGPEFLIYFQGTGAADDSGLPNDRFFAVRPEGSVSTLKIQRTERGDSAVYLCASSLTSGLAVNEQFFGPGTRLTVL.

Concerning this clone itself: The same CDR3 is also encoded by other DNA sequences in this sample. This chain connects TRBV5-1 to TRBJ2-1; TRBD1 matches at 9 bases. V lost 3 bases and J lost 0; bases outside the gene matches: 1. CDR3 length: 15 amino acids. Germline CDR1 reads SGHRS; CDR2 reads YFSETQ. The CDR3 here is CASSSGQGSYNEQFF. The DNA of the CDR3 is TGCGCCAGCAGCTCGGGACAGGGCTCCTACAATGAGCAGTTCTTC.

The chain links TRBV6-4 to TRBJ1-6; 7 bases agree with TRBD1. CDR1 MRHNA and CDR2 SNTAGT come from the germline V gene. V gave up 6 bases and J gave up 6 bases; unmatched junction bases: 8. The CDR3 length is 15 residues. The DNA for the CDR3 is TGTGCCAGCAGCCCCACACAGGGGTCTAATTCACCCCTCCACTTT. This translates into CASSPTQGSNSPLHF.

This clone was detected only once. Here the CDR3 reads CASSLIRAAYNEQFF. CDR3 bases: TGTGCCAGCAGCTTAATAAGGGCCGCTTACAATGAGCAGTTCTTC. V gene TRBV7-3 combines with J gene TRBJ2-1; unclear D gene. Per germline, CDR1 SGHTA and CDR2 FQGTGA. Deletions cut 1 base from V and 4 bases from J, with 11 bases between. The CDR3 consists of 15 residues.

The DNA of the CDR3 is TGTGCCAGCAGTCGGACAGGGGATAGCAATCAGCCCCAGCATTTT. Translating it yields CASSRTGDSNQPQHF. The genes are TRBV7-9 and TRBJ1-5; 9 bases map to TRBD1. With 6 bases clipped from V and 0 bases from J, the junction kept 3 bases outside the gene matches. The CDR3 contains 15 residues. CDR1 is SEHNR and CDR2 is FQNEAQ in the germline V gene (reference sequence).

This rearrangement joins TRBV7-2 to TRBJ2-1; D is uncertain. The ends were cut back, 1 base at V and 7 bases at J, with 11 bases in the middle. Germline CDR1 is SGHTA and CDR2 is FQGNSA. The CDR3 sequence is 14 residues long. The CDR3 loop reads CASSLGSVLNEQFF. The CDR3 nucleotides read TGTGCCAGCAGCTTAGGTTCCGTTTTGAATGAGCAGTTCTTC. Complete variable domain (other parts from reference TRBV7-2 and TRBJ2-1): GAGVSQSPSNKVTEKGKDVELRCDPISGHTALYWYRQSLGQGLEFLIYFQGNSAPDKSGLPSDRFSAERTGGSVSTLTIQRTQQEDSAVYLCASSLGSVLNEQFFGPGTRLTVL.

The table lists this clone with a few counts. Other DNA variants within this sample encode the same CDR3. The rearrangement uses TRBV30 and TRBJ1-5, with D possibly TRBD1 on 6 matching bases. V was shortened by 0 bases and J by 7 bases, with 10 bases between the two germline ends. The CDR3 runs 13 residues. Germline-derived CDR1 and CDR2 are GTSNPN and SVGIG (reference sequence). Written as DNA, the CDR3 is TGTGCCTGGAGTGTAGGGGGTGGCCAGCCCCAGCATTTT. Translating it yields CAWSVGGGQPQHF.

The rearrangement joins TRBV7-9 to TRBJ1-3; D is undetermined. Deletions cut 2 bases from V and 4 bases from J, with 12 bases between. This CDR3 comprises 15 residues. The germline gives CDR1 SEHNR, CDR2 FQNEAQ (reference sequence). The DNA of the CDR3 is TGTGCCAGCAGCTTAACCTCTAAGGGCGGAAACACCATATATTTT. Protein product: CASSLTSKGGNTIYF.

The J gene is TRBJ2-1, the V gene TRBV7-3; 8 bases agree with TRBD1. The CDR3 spans 16 residues. Germline CDR1 reads SGHTA; CDR2 reads FQGTGA. With V trimmed by 5 bases and J by 7 bases, 13 bases remained unmatched. The CDR3: CASSHRTGSEGNEQFF. The CDR3 DNA reads TGTGCCAGCAGCCATCGGACAGGGAGCGAGGGGAATGAGCAGTTCTTC.

Comments on this clone: Other DNA variants within this sample encode the same CDR3. The chain couples TRBV18 to TRBJ2-2; 11 nucleotides agree with TRBD2. Germline V gene sequence: CDR1 KGHSH, CDR2 LQKENI. Trimming cost V 3 bases and J 3 bases; bases outside gene matches: 3. The CDR3 length is 16 residues. CDR3 DNA sequence: TGTGCCAGCTCACCTCCGGGACTAGCGGACACCGGGGAGCTGTTTTTT. This encodes CASSPPGLADTGELFF.

The chain joins TRBV6-5 to TRBJ1-2; D is perhaps TRBD1 (5 bases). The CDR3 has 15 residues. The V end was cut by 8 bases, the J end by 7 bases, with 23 bases between. Germline V lookup: CDR1 MNHEY, CDR2 SVGAGI. The CDR3 here is CASGYTYISGGGYTF. As DNA, the CDR3 is TGTGCCAGCGGCTACACCTATATTTCCGGGGGTGGCTACACCTTC.

In DNA, the CDR3 is TGCGCCAGCAGCCAACGCGTGGGGACAGATACGCAGTATTTT. This sequence encodes CASSQRVGTDTQYF. This rearrangement joins TRBV4-3 to TRBJ2-3; D gene unclear. The CDR3 consists of 14 residues. Per the germline V gene, CDR1 is LGHNA and CDR2 is YSLEER. V shed 2 bases and J shed 3 bases, with 9 bases lying between them.

The CDR3 loop is CASSLAGMAEQFF. The CDR3, as DNA: TGTGCCAGCAGCCTGGCCGGGATGGCTGAGCAGTTCTTC. This chain joins TRBV7-3 and TRBJ2-1; D possibly corresponds to TRBD2 (5 bases). V lost 5 bases to trimming and J lost 9 bases, with 14 bases between them. Germline CDR1 is SGHTA and CDR2 is FQGTGA. This CDR3 region has 13 residues.

This clone was counted a few times. The rearrangement uses TRBV7-2 and TRBJ1-1, with D uncertain. CDR1 is SGHTA, CDR2 FQGNSA, per germline. The V and J ends lost 7 bases and 0 bases respectively, with 15 bases between them. The CDR3 loop spans 15 amino acids. This CDR3 reads CASTLVVRMNTEAFF. The CDR3 DNA is TGTGCCAGCACCCTGGTAGTGCGGATGAACACTGAAGCTTTCTTT.